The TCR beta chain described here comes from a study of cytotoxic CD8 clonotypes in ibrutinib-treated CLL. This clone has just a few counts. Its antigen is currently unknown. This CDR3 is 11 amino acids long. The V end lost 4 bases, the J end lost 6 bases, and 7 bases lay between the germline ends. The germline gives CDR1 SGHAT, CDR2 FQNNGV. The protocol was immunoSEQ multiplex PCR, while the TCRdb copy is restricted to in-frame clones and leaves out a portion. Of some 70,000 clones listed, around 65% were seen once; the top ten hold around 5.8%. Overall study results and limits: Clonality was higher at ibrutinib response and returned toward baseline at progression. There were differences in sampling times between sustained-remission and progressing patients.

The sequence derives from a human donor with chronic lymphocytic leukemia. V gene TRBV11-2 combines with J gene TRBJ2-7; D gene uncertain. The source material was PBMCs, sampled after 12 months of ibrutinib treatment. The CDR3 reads CASSSRPEQYF. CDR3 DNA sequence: TGTGCCAGCAGCTCCCGCCCCGAGCAGTACTTC.